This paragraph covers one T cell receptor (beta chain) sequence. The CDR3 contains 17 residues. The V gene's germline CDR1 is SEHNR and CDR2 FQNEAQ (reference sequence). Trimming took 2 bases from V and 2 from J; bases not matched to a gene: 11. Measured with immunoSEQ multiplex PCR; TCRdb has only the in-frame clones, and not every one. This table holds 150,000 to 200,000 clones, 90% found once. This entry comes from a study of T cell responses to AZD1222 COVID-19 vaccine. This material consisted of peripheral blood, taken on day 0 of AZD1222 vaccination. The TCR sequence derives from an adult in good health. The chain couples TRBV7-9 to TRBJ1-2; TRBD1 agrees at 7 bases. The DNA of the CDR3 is TGTGCCAGCAGCTTAATATGGTCGACAGGGCTCAACTATGGCTACACCTTC. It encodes CASSLIWSTGLNYGYTF.